The clone carrying this TCR beta chain was counted only a few times. The antigen is not known. The data are from a study of regulatory T cells in long-lasting Graves disease. Study-wide results and caveats: Between persistent patients, 2,500 to 3,500 public clonotypes were shared, exceeding the 900 to 1,000 shared between new patients.

Arm-PCR of CDR3 regions with iRepertoire HTBI primers generated TCR beta libraries. MiXCR was run by TCRdb on the multiplex PCR reads, yielding one entry per CDR3 protein. The sample gives hundreds of thousands of distinct CDR3 sequences, roughly a fifth of which show up once; roughly 7% is in the top ten. Germline V CDR1 and CDR2: SGHVS, FQNEAQ. V lost 2 bases to trimming and J lost 1 base, with 9 bases between them. The CDR3 consists of 14 residues. This sample's time point: persistent/refractory GD, antithyroid drugs over 5 years with positive TRAb. From RNA extracted from PBMCs, the TCR library was made.

The chain is built from TRBV7-8 and TRBJ2-7; no clear D gene. The clonotype comes from a female donor with Graves disease. Sequenced here: peripheral blood mononuclear cells (PBMCs), sampled when the disease was refractory, from a patient treated with antithyroid drugs. CDR3 in DNA: TGTGCCAGCAGCTTACGCTACGGATCCTACGAGCAGTACTTC. This sequence encodes CASSLRYGSYEQYF.